The 5 T cell receptor beta chains below all came from one sample that was sequenced in a study of identical twins. TCRdb re-analysed the 5' RACE reads in MiXCR, keeping a single row per CDR3 protein. This sample has around 480,000 distinct CDR3 sequences, with 14% found just once. This sample also appeared in a second study, on yellow fever vaccine responses in identical twins.

The sample consisted of CD4+ T cells sorted from blood. The receptors here all came from a woman under 30 in good health.

This clonotype was seen only a few times. The chain combines TRBV3-1 with TRBJ2-1; TRBD1 agrees at 9 bases. Germline assignment: CDR1 LGHDT and CDR2 YNNKEL (reference sequence). The CDR3 has 17 residues. V shed 1 base and J 9 bases; nucleotides not matched to a gene: 13. CDR3 region: CASSQGLQDRGFSEQFF. As DNA, the CDR3 is TGTGCCAGCAGCCAAGGTCTCCAGGACAGGGGTTTTAGTGAGCAGTTCTTC.

This rearrangement joins TRBV6-5 to TRBJ2-4, with TRBD1 identical over 9 bases. The CDR3 has 14 amino acids. Germline V CDR1 and CDR2: MNHEY, SVGAGI. Trimming removed 0 bases from V and 7 bases from J; junction bases left unmatched: 1. In DNA form, the CDR3 reads TGTGCCAGCAGTTACTCGGGACAGGGCAACATTCAGTACTTC. Translated, it gives CASSYSGQGNIQYF.

The chain recombines TRBV6-1 with TRBJ2-1; 8 bases are shared with TRBD2. CDR3 size: 14 residues. Trimming at V came to 7 bases and at J to 8 bases, leaving 10 bases not matched to a gene. CDR1 is MNHNS and CDR2 is SASEGT in the germline V gene. DNA for the CDR3: TGTGCCAGCACAACCCGGGGGGGCAGAGATGAGCAGTTCTTC. Protein: CASTTRGGRDEQFF.

DNA for the CDR3: TGTGCCAGCAGCTTAGTATTAGCGGGATCGGGGGACATTCAGTACTTC. The encoded protein is CASSLVLAGSGDIQYF. This rearrangement joins TRBV7-9 to TRBJ2-4; 8 nucleotides align to TRBD2. Losses at the gene ends were 1 base for V and 8 bases for J; bases not matched to a gene: 10. Per germline, CDR1 SEHNR and CDR2 FQNEAQ (reference sequence). The CDR3 extends over 16 amino acids.

This chain links TRBV9 with TRBJ2-5; 7 bases fit TRBD2. Germline V lookup: CDR1 SGDLS, CDR2 YYNGEE. The CDR3 length is 17 residues. J gave up 0 bases and V 0 bases, and 8 bases lay outside the gene matches. The CDR3 DNA reads as TGTGCCAGCAGCGTAGCGGTAGGAAGCGGGAACCAAGAGACCCAGTACTTC. Amino acid sequence: CASSVAVGSGNQETQYF.